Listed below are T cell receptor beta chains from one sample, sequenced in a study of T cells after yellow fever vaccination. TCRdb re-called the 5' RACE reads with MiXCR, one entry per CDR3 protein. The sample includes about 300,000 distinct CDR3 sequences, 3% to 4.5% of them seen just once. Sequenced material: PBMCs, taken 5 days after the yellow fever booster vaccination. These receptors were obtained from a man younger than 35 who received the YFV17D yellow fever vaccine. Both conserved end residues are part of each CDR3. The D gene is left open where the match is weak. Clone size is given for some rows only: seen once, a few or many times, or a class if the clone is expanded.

TGCAGTGCTAGAAATAGTTGGGCAGATACGCAGTATTTT,CSARNSWADTQYF,-,TRBV20-1,few,TRBJ2-3
TGTGCCACCAGTGGGCCAGGCGGCACCGGGGAGCTGTTTTTT,CATSGPGGTGELFF,-,TRBV24-1,-,TRBJ2-2
TGTGCCATCAGTGACTCTTACGGATCCCACAATGAGCAGTTCTTC,CAISDSYGSHNEQFF,-,TRBV10-3,-,TRBJ2-1
TGTGCCAGCAGGGGGACCACGGGCGGGCAGCCCCAGCATTTT,CASRGTTGGQPQHF,-,TRBV27,-,TRBJ1-5
TGCGCCAGCAGTTACGCCGGGGGGCAGGGAGAGACCCAGTACTTC,CASSYAGGQGETQYF,-,TRBV5-1,many,TRBJ2-5
TGTGCCAGCAGCGATACTAGCGGGGGGGCGGTAAACATTCAGTACTTC,CASSDTSGGAVNIQYF,TRBD2,TRBV5-6,few,TRBJ2-4
TGCAGTGCTAGAGATAAGGCAGGGGGGGAGACTGAAGCTTTCTTT,CSARDKAGGETEAFF,TRBD1,TRBV20-1,few,TRBJ1-1
TGTGCCAGCAGTTTGGTGGCAGGGAGTCAGCCCCAGCATTTT,CASSLVAGSQPQHF,-,TRBV12-3/TRBV12-4,many,TRBJ1-5
TGTGCCAGCAGCCAAGGGGTCACAGGCCATCCGCCCCAGCATTTT,CASSQGVTGHPPQHF,-,TRBV4-2,-,TRBJ1-5
TGTGCCAGCAGCGCCCCCCTAGCGGGGGGCCTGGATACGCAGTATTTT,CASSAPLAGGLDTQYF,TRBD2,TRBV9,few,TRBJ2-3
TGTGCCAGCAGCTTGGCGCTGGGAGCACACGAGCAGTACTTC,CASSLALGAHEQYF,-,TRBV7-2,many,TRBJ2-7
TGCAGTGCTCTCGGGGGCGGCTCCTATAATTCACCCCTCCACTTT,CSALGGGSYNSPLHF,-,TRBV20-1,-,TRBJ1-6
TGCAGTGCTAGAGATCATCGGGGAGCGACAGATACGCAGTATTTT,CSARDHRGATDTQYF,-,TRBV20-1,few,TRBJ2-3
TGTGCCAGCAAAGTTTTTCCGGGACCATACGAGCAGTACTTC,CASKVFPGPYEQYF,-,TRBV6-2/TRBV6-3,many,TRBJ2-7
TGTGCCAGCAGGCGGGACCCGAACTATGGCTACACCTTC,CASRRDPNYGYTF,-,TRBV6-5,-,TRBJ1-2
TGCAGTGCTAGACCCTTCGGGGCGAACACCGGGGAGCTGTTTTTT,CSARPFGANTGELFF,-,TRBV20-1,-,TRBJ2-2
TGTGCCAGCAGCGCCGGACAGATCACCTCTGGGGCCAACGTCCTGACTTTC,CASSAGQITSGANVLTF,-,TRBV7-9,-,TRBJ2-6
TGTGCCCGGAGTCCACGGGGGCAAGAGACCCAGTACTTC,CARSPRGQETQYF,-,TRBV30,few,TRBJ2-5
TGTGCCAGCTCACCGACAGGGGGCAAGCATGGCTACACCTTC,CASSPTGGKHGYTF,TRBD1,TRBV18,-,TRBJ1-2
TGCAGTGCTAGGGGACTGGGAACCTACGAGCAGTACTTC,CSARGLGTYEQYF,-,TRBV20-1,few,TRBJ2-7
TGTGCCAGCAGTTCCAATTTAGCGGGGGTCTATGGTGAGCAGTTCTTC,CASSSNLAGVYGEQFF,TRBD2,TRBV27,-,TRBJ2-1
TGTGCCAGCAGTTACATGAGCCTCGGGACTGAAGCTTTCTTT,CASSYMSLGTEAFF,-,TRBV6-5,many,TRBJ1-1
TGTGCCAGCAGCTCCTCCTCGGCTAGCTCCTACAATGAGCAGTTCTTC,CASSSSSASSYNEQFF,-,TRBV7-9,few,TRBJ2-1
TGTGCCAGCAGTGAGCAGGGTTCTAACTATGGCTACACCTTC,CASSEQGSNYGYTF,-,TRBV2,-,TRBJ1-2
TGTGCCAGCAGCTTAGATGGGTCGGGGCAGCCCCAGCATTTT,CASSLDGSGQPQHF,-,TRBV7-6,-,TRBJ1-5
TGCAGTGCTACTAGCGGGATAAACACCGGGGAGCTGTTTTTT,CSATSGINTGELFF,TRBD2,TRBV20-1,few,TRBJ2-2
TGTGCCAGCAGCTTAGGCTCGACAGACGAAGCTTTCTTT,CASSLGSTDEAFF,-,TRBV7-8,many,TRBJ1-1
TGTGCCATCAGGGGGACAGGGGGCCCCTACGAGCAGTACTTC,CAIRGTGGPYEQYF,TRBD1,TRBV10-3,-,TRBJ2-7
TGTGCCAGCAGCTTAATGGGGGAGCAGTACTTC,CASSLMGEQYF,-,TRBV5-6,few,TRBJ2-7
TGTGCCAGCAGTGGCGGGGGCAACTATGGCTACACCTTC,CASSGGGNYGYTF,-,TRBV2,few,TRBJ1-2
TGCGCCAGCCGGGAGGAGGAGACCCAGTACTTC,CASREEETQYF,TRBD2,TRBV5-1,many,TRBJ2-5
TGTGCCAGCGCTGTCGGACAGCTCTACGAGCAGTACTTC,CASAVGQLYEQYF,-,TRBV12-3/TRBV12-4,-,TRBJ2-7
TGTGCCAGCAGCCTTCTGGGCGTCTGGTACTTC,CASSLLGVWYF,-,TRBV28,-,TRBJ2-5